This T cell receptor (beta chain) was observed in a study of tumor and adjacent non-tumor tissue in lung cancer (dated by TCRdb to 2016 to 2018). In the study overall: Of the cohort, eleven to twelve patients had adenocarcinoma, 2 had squamous cell carcinoma and 1 had small cell lung cancer. For each patient, one tumor sample and one normal lung sample were taken, giving under 35 paired specimens that underwent TCRbeta CDR3 sequencing. The roughly 15 patients were aged about 31 to 85 years, included 10 men and 5 women, and had TNM stage I to III disease. The study compared bulk TCRbeta repertoires between lung tumor tissue and matched distant non-tumor lung tissue from over twelve lung cancer patients. In total, sequencing yielded under 150 million productive TCRbeta reads, which works out to an average of around 4.2 million reads per sample. Findings and caveats that apply to the study as a whole: The top 100 clones made up a significantly larger cumulative share of the repertoire in normal lung than in tumor tissue. The sequencing platform is not named in the methods, and unique molecular identifiers are not mentioned. TCR diversity was significantly higher in younger patients, and higher tumor TCR diversity was associated with shorter overall and disease-free survival. Because peripheral blood was not sequenced, blood TCRbeta repertoires in the lung cancer patients of the study were not examined. Tumor tissue showed significantly higher TCR diversity (inverse Simpson) than normal lung tissue, at roughly 390 vs 170 (P = 0.0075, Mann-Whitney U test). The cohort had only about 16 patients, and the authors noted that larger samples and more detailed clinical data are needed.

Bulk unsorted tissue served as the source for RNA extraction, and RNA quality was assessed using a NanoDrop ND-1000 and an Agilent 2100. Distant non-tumor tissue taken more than 3 cm from the tumor edge was used as the normal lung sample. All donors had newly diagnosed lung cancer, had not received prior chemotherapy, and were admitted for thoracic surgery in China between August and November 2014. The study excluded patients who had received radiotherapy or chemotherapy before or who had another cancer at the same time. Pieces of surgical tissue measuring about 1-2.3 cm3 were kept in RNAlater solution and held at -80 degrees C until needed. CDR1 MGHRA and CDR2 YSYEKL are derived from the germline V gene. The CDR3 sequence holds 16 residues, the cysteine and phenylalanine included. Only the CDR3 part of the read is kept: 48 bases, read in frame from the first base. V is pared back by 3 bases and J by 12 bases, with 23 bases lying between the germline termini.

Libraries were built with multiplex PCR. Reads for this sample came from an Illumina HiSeq 2500. TCRbeta libraries were constructed through three rounds of nested PCR with primers (Table S4) according to protocols modified from ARM-PCR. PCR products of 200-500 bp were gel-excised and purified with the QIAquick gel extraction kit before sequencing. For the original study's pipeline: Trimmomatic was used to clean the reads, FLASH merged the cleaned reads into complete CDR3 sequences, and MiTCR assigned the sequences to V(D)J germline segments. Clonal diversity was computed as the inverse Simpson's index with VDJtools. In-frame sequences without a premature stop codon were defined as productive reads. Through fastp at Q25 and MiXCR, TCRdb rebuilt clones from the public reads, retaining in-frame beta chains. Each record represents a unique CDR3 protein, reported with the most common genes and DNA among its rows. The V and J calls here are based on TCRdb, not the publication. Here the sample has 75,000 to 80,000 distinct CDR3 sequences; less than 85% occur a single time. The top ten clones comprise about two fifths of the sample.

On this clonotype: Its recognized antigen is unknown. Base qualities are missing; no much larger clone stands one base away.

The chain was built from TRBV4-1 and TRBJ1-4; TRBD1 is perhaps the D gene, given 6 matching bases. Source material: distant non-tumor lung tissue. The TCR sequence derives from a man between 70 and 80 years old with non-small cell lung cancer. The DNA sequence is given as TGCGCCAGCAGCCAGATATGGGAGCAGGGGAGCGAAGAACTGTTTTTT. This translates into CASSQIWEQGSEELFF.